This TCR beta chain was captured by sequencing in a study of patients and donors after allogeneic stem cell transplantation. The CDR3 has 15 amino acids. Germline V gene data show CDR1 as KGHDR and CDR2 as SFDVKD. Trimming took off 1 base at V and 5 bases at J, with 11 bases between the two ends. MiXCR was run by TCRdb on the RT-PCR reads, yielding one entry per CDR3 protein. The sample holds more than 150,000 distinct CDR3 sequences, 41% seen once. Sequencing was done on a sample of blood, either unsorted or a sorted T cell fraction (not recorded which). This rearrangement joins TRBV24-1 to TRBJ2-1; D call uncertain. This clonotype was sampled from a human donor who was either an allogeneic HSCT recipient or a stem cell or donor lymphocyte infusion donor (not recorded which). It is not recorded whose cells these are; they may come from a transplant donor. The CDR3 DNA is TGTGCCACCAGTGATTTAAGGTTGGGCAACAATGAGCAGTTCTTC. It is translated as CATSDLRLGNNEQFF.